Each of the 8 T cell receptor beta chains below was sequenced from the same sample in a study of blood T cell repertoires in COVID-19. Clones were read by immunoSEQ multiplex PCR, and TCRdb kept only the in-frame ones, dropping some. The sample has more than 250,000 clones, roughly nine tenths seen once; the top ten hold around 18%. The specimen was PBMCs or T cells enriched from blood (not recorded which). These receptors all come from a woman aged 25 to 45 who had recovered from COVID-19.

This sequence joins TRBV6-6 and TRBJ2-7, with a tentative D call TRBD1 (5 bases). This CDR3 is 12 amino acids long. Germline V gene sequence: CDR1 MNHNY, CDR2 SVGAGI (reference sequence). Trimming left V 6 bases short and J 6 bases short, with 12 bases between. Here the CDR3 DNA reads TGTGCCAGCAGGGCACGGACAATCGAGCAGTACTTC. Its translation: CASRARTIEQYF.

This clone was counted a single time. The chain's CDR3 is CASRRDSYNQPQHF. DNA of the CDR3: TGTGCCAGCAGGAGGGACTCCTACAATCAGCCCCAGCATTTT. This chain connects TRBV28 to TRBJ1-5; TRBD1 is a possible D gene (5 bases). The CDR3 has 14 amino acids. V dropped 6 bases and J dropped 3 bases, with 12 bases sitting between them. Germline CDR1 is MDHEN and CDR2 is SYDVKM.

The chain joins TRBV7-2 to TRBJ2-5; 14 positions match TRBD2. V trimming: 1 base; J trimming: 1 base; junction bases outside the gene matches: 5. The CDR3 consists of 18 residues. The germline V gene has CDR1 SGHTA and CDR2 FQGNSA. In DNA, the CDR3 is TGTGCCAGCAGCTTAGGGCTTGGGACTAGCGGGGGCCAAGAGACCCAGTACTTC. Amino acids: CASSLGLGTSGGQETQYF.

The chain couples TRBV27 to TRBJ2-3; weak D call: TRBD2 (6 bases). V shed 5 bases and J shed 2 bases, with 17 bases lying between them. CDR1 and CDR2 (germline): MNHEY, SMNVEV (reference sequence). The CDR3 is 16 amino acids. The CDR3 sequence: CASSPYRDFNTDTQYF. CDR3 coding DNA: TGTGCCAGCAGTCCGTATCGGGACTTCAACACAGATACGCAGTATTTT.

The CDR3 DNA reads TGTGCCAGCAGTAACATGGGACAGGGCTCCTATAATTCACCCCTCCACTTT. Translation gives CASSNMGQGSYNSPLHF. This chain uses TRBV28 with TRBJ1-6; 9 bases match TRBD1. In germline, CDR1 is MDHEN, CDR2 SYDVKM. J gave up 0 bases and V 5 bases, and 5 bases lay outside the gene matches. This CDR3 contains 17 residues.

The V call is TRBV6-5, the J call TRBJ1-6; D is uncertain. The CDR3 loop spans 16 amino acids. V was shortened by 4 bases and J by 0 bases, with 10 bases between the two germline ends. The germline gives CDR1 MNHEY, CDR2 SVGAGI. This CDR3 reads CASSLAWSSYNSPLHF. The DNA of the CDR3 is TGTGCCAGCAGTTTGGCGTGGAGCTCCTATAATTCACCCCTCCACTTT.

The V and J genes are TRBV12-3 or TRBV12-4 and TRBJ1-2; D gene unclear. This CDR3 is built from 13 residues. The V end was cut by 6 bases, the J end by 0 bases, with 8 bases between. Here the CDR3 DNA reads TGTGCCAGCAGCCCAGGATCTAACTATGGCTACACCTTC. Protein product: CASSPGSNYGYTF.

The CDR3 region is CASRKQGAGTGELFF. CDR3 sequence (DNA): TGTGCCAGCAGGAAACAGGGGGCGGGCACCGGGGAGCTGTTTTTT. This sequence joins TRBV28 and TRBJ2-2; 9 nucleotides match TRBD1. This CDR3 is built from 15 residues. V shed 6 bases, J shed 4 bases, and the junction held 6 bases outside the gene matches. Germline V CDR1 and CDR2: MDHEN, SYDVKM.